These 17 T cell receptor beta chains originate from one sample sequenced in a study of cytomegalovirus exposure and HLA in healthy donors. The PCR ran on 60 Vbeta and 13 Jbeta primers. Data came from immunoSEQ multiplex PCR; TCRdb stores just in-frame clones and leaves some out. The table lists about 180,000 clones, 77% of them singletons. Sample: PBMCs. Every receptor here comes from a woman aged 55-70 years in good health and CMV-seropositive.

The gene calls are TRBV7-9 and TRBJ2-7; possible D gene TRBD2, 6 bases. CDR3 size: 15 residues. Looked up from germline, CDR1 is SEHNR and CDR2 is FQNEAQ (reference sequence). Trimming left V 3 bases short and J 3 bases short, with 15 bases between. The chain's CDR3 is CASSFGRAGGYEQYF. The CDR3 bases are TGTGCCAGCAGCTTCGGGCGAGCCGGGGGCTACGAGCAGTACTTC.

The genes are TRBV5-1 and TRBJ1-3; possibly TRBD1 for D (5 bases). V lost 1 base to trimming and J lost 2 bases, with 10 bases between them. CDR3 length: 15 residues. Germline V gene lookup returns CDR1 SGHRS and CDR2 YFSETQ. DNA for the CDR3: TGCGCCAGCAGCTTGCGGGGGTCCCCTGGAAACACCATATATTTT. Translated: CASSLRGSPGNTIYF.

J is TRBJ1-5 and V is TRBV6-1, with a tentative D call TRBD1 (6 bases). The V gene lost 6 bases and the J gene lost 2 bases, with 8 bases spanning the gap. This CDR3 contains 13 residues. The germline gives CDR1 MNHNS, CDR2 SASEGT. The CDR3 DNA follows: TGTGCCAGCAGGAGGACAGGCAATCAGCCCCAGCATTTT. This encodes CASRRTGNQPQHF.

The V and J genes are TRBV19 and TRBJ2-7; D not certain. Germline V CDR1 and CDR2: LNHDA, SQIVND (reference sequence). This CDR3 has 14 amino acids. V gave up 3 bases and J gave up 2 bases, with 11 bases separating them. As DNA, the CDR3 is TGTGCCAGTAGTATCGTCGCAGGCCCCTACGAGCAGTACTTC. Its translation is CASSIVAGPYEQYF.

The rearrangement uses TRBV28 and TRBJ1-4; D is uncertain. The V and J ends lost 1 base and 5 bases respectively, with 14 bases between them. Germline assignment: CDR1 MDHEN and CDR2 SYDVKM. The CDR3 has 16 residues. The DNA of the CDR3 is TGTGCCAGCAGTTTATCCACCGCCCGGGTGAATGAAAAACTGTTTTTT. It is translated as CASSLSTARVNEKLFF.

The rearrangement uses TRBV7-2 and TRBJ2-3, with unresolved D. The V end lost 1 base, the J end lost 4 bases, and 9 bases lay between the germline ends. The CDR3 has 14 amino acids. CDR1 is SGHTA and CDR2 is FQGNSA in the germline V gene. The DNA of the CDR3 is TGTGCCAGCAGCTTAGGGCCCGAGGCAGATACGCAGTATTTT. This gives the protein CASSLGPEADTQYF. Full variable domain (missing parts from reference TRBV7-2 and TRBJ2-3): GAGVSQSPSNKVTEKGKDVELRCDPISGHTALYWYRQSLGQGLEFLIYFQGNSAPDKSGLPSDRFSAERTGGSVSTLTIQRTQQEDSAVYLCASSLGPEADTQYFGPGTRLTVL.

This clone is a singleton in its sample. The V call is TRBV7-3, the J call TRBJ2-1; 7 nucleotides line up with TRBD1. V lost 4 bases and J lost 4; bases outside the gene matches: 7. The CDR3 is 15 residues long. The germline CDR1 and CDR2 sequences are SGHTA and FQGTGA. The CDR3, as DNA: TGTGCCAGCAGCTCGCCGGGACAGCTTTACAATGAGCAGTTCTTC. The encoded protein is CASSSPGQLYNEQFF. Combining the CDR3 with reference TRBV7-3 and TRBJ2-1 gives the whole variable domain GAGVSQTPSNKVTEKGKYVELRCDPISGHTALYWYRQSLGQGPEFLIYFQGTGAADDSGLPNDRFFAVRPEGSVSTLKIQRTERGDSAVYLCASSSPGQLYNEQFFGPGTRLTVL.

The J gene is TRBJ1-5, the V gene TRBV29-1; possible D gene TRBD1, 6 bases. In germline, CDR1 is SQVTM, CDR2 ANQGSEA. V was shortened by 3 bases and J by 6 bases, with 15 bases between the two germline ends. The CDR3 runs 14 residues. CDR3 nucleotide sequence: TGCAGCGTTGAGCCCCGGGGGGCTTGTCAGCCCCAGCATTTT. It encodes CSVEPRGACQPQHF.

The V call is TRBV27, the J call TRBJ2-3; 15 bases match TRBD2. The V segment lost 5 bases and the J segment 2 bases; nucleotides outside the gene matches: 5. The CDR3 spans 17 residues. CDR1 and CDR2 (germline): MNHEY, SMNVEV (reference sequence). Here the CDR3 DNA reads TGTGCCAGCAGTCAAGGACTAGCGGGGGGGTACACAGATACGCAGTATTTT. Protein product: CASSQGLAGGYTDTQYF.

The DNA of the CDR3 is TGCGCCAGCAGCTTGACCCTTCTCCAGGAGCAGTACTTC. As protein: CASSLTLLQEQYF. The chain has TRBV5-1 and TRBJ2-7, with D unclear. V was pared by 1 base and J by 7 bases, with 12 bases between. This CDR3 is 13 amino acids long. Germline loops: CDR1 SGHRS, CDR2 YFSETQ.

The V call is TRBV9, the J call TRBJ2-6, with 7 bases lining up with TRBD1. The V and J ends lost 2 bases and 0 bases, in that order; junction bases with no gene match: 5. CDR1 SGDLS and CDR2 YYNGEE come from the germline V gene. This CDR3 comprises 17 residues. The CDR3 spells CASSVGDRYSGANVLTF. The CDR3 DNA follows: TGTGCCAGCAGCGTTGGGGACAGATACTCTGGGGCCAACGTCCTGACTTTC.

This chain uses TRBV19 with TRBJ2-7, with D unclear. The CDR3 sequence is 13 residues long. The germline V gene has CDR1 LNHDA and CDR2 SQIVND (reference sequence). The V end lost 5 bases, the J end lost 0 bases, and 8 bases lay between the germline ends. CDR3 amino acids: CASSLRNSYEQYF. CDR3 sequence (DNA): TGTGCCAGTAGTCTGCGAAACTCCTACGAGCAGTACTTC. The variable domain in full, completed from reference TRBV19 and TRBJ2-7, reads DGGITQSPKYLFRKEGQNVTLSCEQNLNHDAMYWYRQDPGQGLRLIYYSQIVNDFQKGDIAEGYSVSREKKESFPLTVTSAQKNPTAFYLCASSLRNSYEQYFGPGTRLTVT.

Here the CDR3 reads CASSLEGQGKVNQPQHF. DNA for the CDR3: TGTGCCAGCAGTTTGGAAGGACAGGGGAAGGTGAATCAGCCCCAGCATTTT. This chain connects TRBV28 to TRBJ1-5; 9 positions agree with TRBD1. Germline V gives CDR1 MDHEN, CDR2 SYDVKM. V trimming: 3 bases; J trimming: 4 bases; junction bases outside the gene matches: 10. This CDR3 has 17 residues. Full variable domain (remainder filled in from reference TRBV28 and TRBJ1-5): DVKVTQSSRYLVKRTGEKVFLECVQDMDHENMFWYRQDPGLGLRLIYFSYDVKMKEKGDIPEGYSVSREKKERFSLILESASTNQTSMYLCASSLEGQGKVNQPQHFGDGTRLSIL.

The chain employs TRBV11-2 and TRBJ2-1, with 8 bases identical to TRBD1. Germline V gene sequence: CDR1 SGHAT, CDR2 FQNNGV. J lost 3 bases, V lost 11 bases, and 6 bases had no gene match. This CDR3 has 13 amino acids. CDR3 sequence (DNA): TGTGCCCGCCGACAGGGGTACTACAATGAGCAGTTCTTC. Amino acid sequence: CARRQGYYNEQFF.

The chain employs TRBV2 and TRBJ1-3; D gene ambiguous. The CDR3 totals 15 residues. Per germline, CDR1 SNHLY and CDR2 FYNNEI. The ends were cut back, 8 bases at V and 1 base at J, with 15 bases in the middle. This chain's CDR3 is CASPSLPGSGNTIYF. CDR3 DNA: TGTGCCAGCCCCTCGCTCCCGGGATCTGGAAACACCATATATTTT. The whole variable domain, remainder taken from reference TRBV2 and TRBJ1-3, is EPEVTQTPSHQVTQMGQEVILRCVPISNHLYFYWYRQILGQKVEFLVSFYNNEISEKSEIFDDQFSVERPDGSNFTLKIRSTKLEDSAMYFCASPSLPGSGNTIYFGEGSWLTVV.

The CDR3 sequence: CASSSRNYGYTF. The CDR3 DNA sequence: TGTGCCAGCAGTTCCCGGAACTATGGCTACACCTTC. The chain combines TRBV6-5 with TRBJ1-2; D uncertain. Germline V gives CDR1 MNHEY, CDR2 SVGAGI. The CDR3 loop spans 12 amino acids. V lost 4 bases and J lost 2, with 5 bases in between.

This clone was recorded once. This chain connects TRBV7-9 to TRBJ2-1; 12 positions agree with TRBD2. The CDR3 has 15 residues. J gave up 7 bases and V 5 bases, and 6 bases lay outside the gene matches. The germline V gene encodes CDR1 SEHNR and CDR2 FQNEAQ (reference sequence). The CDR3 sequence is CASSPPGLAGNEQFF. The CDR3 coding sequence is TGTGCCAGCAGCCCACCGGGACTAGCGGGTAATGAGCAGTTCTTC. Drawing the rest from reference TRBV7-9 and TRBJ2-1, the complete variable domain is DTGVSQNPRHKITKRGQNVTFRCDPISEHNRLYWYRQTLGQGPEFLTYFQNEAQLEKSRLLSDRFSAERPKGSFSTLEIQRTEQGDSAMYLCASSPPGLAGNEQFFGPGTRLTVL.